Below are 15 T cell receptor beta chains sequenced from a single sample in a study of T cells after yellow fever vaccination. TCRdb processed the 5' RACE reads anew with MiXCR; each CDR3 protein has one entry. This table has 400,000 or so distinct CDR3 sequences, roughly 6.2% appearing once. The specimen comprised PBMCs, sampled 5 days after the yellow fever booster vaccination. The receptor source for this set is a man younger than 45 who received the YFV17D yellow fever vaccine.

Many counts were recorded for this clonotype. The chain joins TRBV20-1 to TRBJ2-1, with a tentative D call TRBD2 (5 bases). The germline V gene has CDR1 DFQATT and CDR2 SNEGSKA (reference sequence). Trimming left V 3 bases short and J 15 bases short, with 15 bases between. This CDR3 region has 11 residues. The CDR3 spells CSAREVQSRFF. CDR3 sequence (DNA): TGCAGTGCTAGGGAGGTGCAATCCCGGTTCTTC.

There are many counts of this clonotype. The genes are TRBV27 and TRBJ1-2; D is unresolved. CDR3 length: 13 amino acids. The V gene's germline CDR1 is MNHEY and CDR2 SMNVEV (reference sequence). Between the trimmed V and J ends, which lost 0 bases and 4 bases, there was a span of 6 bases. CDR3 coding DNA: TGTGCCAGCAGTTTATCGGGCACCTATGGCTACACCTTC. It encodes CASSLSGTYGYTF.

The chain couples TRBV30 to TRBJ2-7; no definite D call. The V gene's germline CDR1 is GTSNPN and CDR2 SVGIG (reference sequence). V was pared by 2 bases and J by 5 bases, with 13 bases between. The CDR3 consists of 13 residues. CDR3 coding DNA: TGTGCCTGGAGTCTCGGGTCAGCCGACGAGCAGTACTTC. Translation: CAWSLGSADEQYF.

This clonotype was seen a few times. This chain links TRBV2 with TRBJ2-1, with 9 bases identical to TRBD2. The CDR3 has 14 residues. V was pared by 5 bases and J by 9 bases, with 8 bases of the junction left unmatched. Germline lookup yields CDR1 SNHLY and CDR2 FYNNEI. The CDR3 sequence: CASSSRGGVPEQFF. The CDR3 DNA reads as TGTGCCAGCAGTTCCCGCGGGGGGGTTCCTGAGCAGTTCTTC.

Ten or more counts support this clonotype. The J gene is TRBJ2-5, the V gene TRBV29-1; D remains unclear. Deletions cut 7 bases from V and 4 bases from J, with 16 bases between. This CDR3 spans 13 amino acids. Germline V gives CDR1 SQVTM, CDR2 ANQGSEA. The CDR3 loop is CSATDASGETQYF. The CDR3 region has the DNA TGCAGCGCTACGGACGCCTCGGGAGAGACCCAGTACTTC.

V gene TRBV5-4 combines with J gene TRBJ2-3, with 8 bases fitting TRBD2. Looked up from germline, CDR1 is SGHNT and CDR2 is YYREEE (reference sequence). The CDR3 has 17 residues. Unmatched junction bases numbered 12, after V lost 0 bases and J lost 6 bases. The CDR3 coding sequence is TGTGCCAGCAGCTTGGGGAATACGGGAGGGCCTGGGGATACGCAGTATTTT. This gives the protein CASSLGNTGGPGDTQYF.

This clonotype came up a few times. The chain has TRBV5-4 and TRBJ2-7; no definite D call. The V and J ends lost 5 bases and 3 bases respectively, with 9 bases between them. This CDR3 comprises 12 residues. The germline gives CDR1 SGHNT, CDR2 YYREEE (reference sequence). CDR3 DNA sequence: TGTGCCAGCAGAAAAGACCACTACGAGCAGTACTTC. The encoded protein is CASRKDHYEQYF. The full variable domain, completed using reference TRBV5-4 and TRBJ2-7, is ETGVTQSPTHLIKTRGQQVTLRCSSQSGHNTVSWYQQALGQGPQFIFQYYREEENGRGNFPPRFSGLQFPNYSSELNVNALELDDSALYLCASRKDHYEQYFGPGTRLTVT.

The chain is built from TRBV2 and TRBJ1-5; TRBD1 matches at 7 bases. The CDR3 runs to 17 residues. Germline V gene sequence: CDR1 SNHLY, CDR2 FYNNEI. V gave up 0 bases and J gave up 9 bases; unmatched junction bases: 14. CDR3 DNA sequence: TGTGCCAGCAGTGAAGCTCCGTGGACAGGCCTCTTACGGCCCCAGCATTTT. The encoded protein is CASSEAPWTGLLRPQHF. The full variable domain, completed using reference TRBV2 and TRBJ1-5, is EPEVTQTPSHQVTQMGQEVILRCVPISNHLYFYWYRQILGQKVEFLVSFYNNEISEKSEIFDDQFSVERPDGSNFTLKIRSTKLEDSAMYFCASSEAPWTGLLRPQHFGDGTRLSIL.

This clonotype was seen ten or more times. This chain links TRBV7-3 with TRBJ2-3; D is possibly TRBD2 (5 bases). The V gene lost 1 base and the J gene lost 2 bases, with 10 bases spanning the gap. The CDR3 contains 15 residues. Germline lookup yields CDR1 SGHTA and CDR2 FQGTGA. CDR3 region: CASSLRPGNTDTQYF. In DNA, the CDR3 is TGTGCCAGCAGCTTAAGGCCGGGAAACACAGATACGCAGTATTTT.

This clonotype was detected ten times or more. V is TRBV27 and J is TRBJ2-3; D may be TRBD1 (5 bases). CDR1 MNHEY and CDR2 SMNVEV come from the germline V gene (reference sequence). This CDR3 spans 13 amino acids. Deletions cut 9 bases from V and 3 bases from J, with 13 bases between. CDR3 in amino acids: CASQGTLTDTQYF. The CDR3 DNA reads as TGTGCCAGTCAGGGCACCTTAACAGATACGCAGTATTTT.

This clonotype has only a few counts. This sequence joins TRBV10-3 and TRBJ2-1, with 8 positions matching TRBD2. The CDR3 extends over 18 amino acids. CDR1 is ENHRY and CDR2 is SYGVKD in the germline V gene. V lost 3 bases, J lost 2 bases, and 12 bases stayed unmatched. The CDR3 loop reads CAISDSNLAGSTYNEQFF. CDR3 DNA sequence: TGTGCCATCAGTGACTCCAATTTAGCGGGATCGACCTACAATGAGCAGTTCTTC.

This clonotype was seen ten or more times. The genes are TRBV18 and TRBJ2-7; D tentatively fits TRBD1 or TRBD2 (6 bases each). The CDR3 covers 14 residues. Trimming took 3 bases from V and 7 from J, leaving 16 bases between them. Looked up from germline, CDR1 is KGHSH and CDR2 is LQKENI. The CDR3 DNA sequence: TGTGCCAGCTCACCCAGGATGGGGGCGGGAGAGCAGTACTTC. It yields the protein CASSPRMGAGEQYF.

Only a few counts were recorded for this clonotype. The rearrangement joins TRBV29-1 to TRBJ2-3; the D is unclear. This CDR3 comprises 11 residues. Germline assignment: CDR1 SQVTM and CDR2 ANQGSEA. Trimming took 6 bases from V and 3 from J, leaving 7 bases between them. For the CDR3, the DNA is TGCAGCGTCCAGGCAACAGATACGCAGTATTTT. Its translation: CSVQATDTQYF.

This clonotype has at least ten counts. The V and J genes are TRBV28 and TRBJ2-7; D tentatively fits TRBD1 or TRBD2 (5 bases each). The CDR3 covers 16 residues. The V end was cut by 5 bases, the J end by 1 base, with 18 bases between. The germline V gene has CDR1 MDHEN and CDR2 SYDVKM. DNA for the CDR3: TGTGCCAGCAGTACCCACGGGGACGGTCCTTCCTACGAGCAGTACTTC. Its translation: CASSTHGDGPSYEQYF.

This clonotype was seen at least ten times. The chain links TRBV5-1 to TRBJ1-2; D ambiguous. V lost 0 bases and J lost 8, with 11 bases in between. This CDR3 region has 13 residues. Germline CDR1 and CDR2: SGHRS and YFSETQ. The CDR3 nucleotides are TGCGCCAGCAGCTTGGGTGGGTCAGGAGGCTACACCTTC. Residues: CASSLGGSGGYTF.